A single sample gave rise to the 29 T cell receptor beta chains below, sequenced in a study of blood T cell repertoires in COVID-19. Method: immunoSEQ multiplex PCR; TCRdb's copy keeps in-frame clones and lacks some. In the table there are about 410,000 clones, 90% of which are singletons. The sequenced sample consisted of PBMCs or T cells enriched from blood (not recorded which). The source is a man aged 18 to 35 who had recovered from COVID-19.

The V gene is TRBV10-1, the J gene TRBJ2-7; 9 bases are a match to TRBD1. After removal of 8 bases from V and 2 bases from J, the junction contained 7 bases not matched to a gene. The length of the CDR3 is 14 residues. Germline V gene data show CDR1 as WNHNN and CDR2 as SYGVQD (reference sequence). CDR3 in DNA: TGCGCCAGCGGTTCCGGGACAGGGCCCTACGAGCAGTACTTC. This sequence encodes CASGSGTGPYEQYF.

The CDR3 loop reads CASTGGDYNSPLHF. CDR3 DNA sequence: TGTGCCAGTACCGGGGGGGATTATAATTCACCCCTCCACTTT. V and J are TRBV3-1 (or the pseudogene TRBV3-2) and TRBJ1-6, with D possibly matching TRBD1 (5 bases). The CDR3 length is 14 residues. Trimming stripped 9 bases from V and 4 bases from J, with 13 bases between. The germline gives CDR1 LGHDT, CDR2 YNNKEL (reference sequence).

The chain couples TRBV19 to TRBJ1-2, with no clear D. The ends were cut back, 1 base at V and 6 bases at J, with 12 bases in the middle. The CDR3 has 14 residues. Germline loops: CDR1 LNHDA, CDR2 SQIVND (reference sequence). The CDR3 region has the DNA TGTGCCAGTAGTATAGCGTTTCCCGGTGATGGCTACACCTTC. This translates into CASSIAFPGDGYTF. Looking up the rest from reference TRBV19 and TRBJ1-2 gives the full variable domain: DGGITQSPKYLFRKEGQNVTLSCEQNLNHDAMYWYRQDPGQGLRLIYYSQIVNDFQKGDIAEGYSVSREKKESFPLTVTSAQKNPTAFYLCASSIAFPGDGYTFGSGTRLTVV.

The chain links TRBV5-1 to TRBJ2-1; weak D call: TRBD1 (6 bases). This CDR3 contains 15 residues. Germline V lookup: CDR1 SGHRS, CDR2 YFSETQ. V lost 4 bases and J lost 4, with 15 bases in between. The CDR3 nucleotides read TGCGCCAGCAGCCCGGACAGTATGGGGTACAATGAGCAGTTCTTC. Protein product: CASSPDSMGYNEQFF.

The rearrangement links TRBV19 to TRBJ1-2; 10 nucleotides line up with TRBD1. Germline-derived CDR1 and CDR2 are LNHDA and SQIVND (reference sequence). There are 17 residues in the CDR3. The J segment lost 4 bases and the V segment lost 5 bases, leaving 13 bases of the junction unmatched. For the CDR3, the DNA is TGTGCCAGTAGTCAAGACGTTTGGGGACAGGGGCTCTATGGCTACACCTTC. Translation gives CASSQDVWGQGLYGYTF.

Concerning this clone: Mismatch with germline at one junction end may stem from a read error. The chain couples TRBV3-1 (or the pseudogene TRBV3-2) to TRBJ2-5; D perhaps matches TRBD2 (6 bases). The CDR3 covers 16 residues. Germline values: CDR1 LGHDT, CDR2 YNNKEL (reference sequence). The CDR3 protein is CASTQQLGLPQETQYF. The CDR3 DNA follows: TGTGCCAGCACCCAACAGCTGGGACTGCCCCAAGAGACCCAGTACTTC.

The chain recombines TRBV11-2 with TRBJ1-1; D remains unclear. The germline gives CDR1 SGHAT, CDR2 FQNNGV. With 3 bases removed from V and 4 bases from J, the gap between germline ends came to 21 bases. CDR3 length: 17 amino acids. CDR3 coding DNA: TGTGCCAGCAGCTTGACCATGAGGGTCGGAATTCCCACTGAAGCTTTCTTT. This gives the protein CASSLTMRVGIPTEAFF.

The V call is TRBV6-5, the J call TRBJ1-1; perhaps TRBD1 as D (6 bases). CDR1 MNHEY and CDR2 SVGAGI come from the germline V gene. The CDR3 runs to 13 residues. Trimming took 6 bases from V and 3 from J, leaving 11 bases between them. The CDR3 is CASRNPGDTEAFF. CDR3 sequence (DNA): TGTGCCAGCAGAAACCCAGGGGACACTGAAGCTTTCTTT.

The gene calls are TRBV13 and TRBJ1-1; TRBD1 agrees at 9 bases. The CDR3 has 18 residues. The germline V gene encodes CDR1 PRHDT and CDR2 FYEKMQ (reference sequence). With V trimmed by 4 bases and J by 4 bases, 16 bases remained unmatched. CDR3 region: CASSSPGGTGPMRTEAFF. The CDR3 nucleotides are TGTGCCAGCAGCTCACCAGGCGGGACAGGGCCCATGCGCACTGAAGCTTTCTTT.

The rearrangement uses TRBV4-1 and TRBJ1-5; D not certain. The V end lost 4 bases, the J end lost 4 bases, and 11 bases lay between the germline ends. Looked up from germline, CDR1 is MGHRA and CDR2 is YSYEKL. This CDR3 is built from 14 residues. This chain's CDR3 is CASSPILTNQPQHF. The CDR3 bases are TGCGCCAGCAGCCCGATACTTACGAATCAGCCCCAGCATTTT.

In DNA, the CDR3 is TGTGCCAGCAGCCAAGATTTGACTCCAACTAAGCAGTACTTC. It yields the protein CASSQDLTPTKQYF. V gene TRBV4-2 combines with J gene TRBJ2-7; D gene unclear. Deletions cut 0 bases from V and 8 bases from J, with 14 bases between. Germline V gene lookup returns CDR1 LGHNA and CDR2 YNFKEQ. The CDR3 is 14 residues long.

This clone was picked up a small number of times. The CDR3 is CAISNYSEAFF. The CDR3 DNA reads as TGTGCCATCTCAAACTACTCTGAAGCTTTCTTT. The chain uses TRBV2 and TRBJ1-1; the D is unclear. The germline V gene encodes CDR1 SNHLY and CDR2 FYNNEI. The CDR3 consists of 11 residues. V gave up 10 bases and J gave up 6 bases, with 12 bases separating them.

The chain uses TRBV4-1 and TRBJ1-2, with 8 bases lining up with TRBD1. J gave up 7 bases and V 1 base, and 11 bases lay outside the gene matches. The CDR3 totals 16 residues. Germline V lookup: CDR1 MGHRA, CDR2 YSYEKL. CDR3 residues: CASSQVSTGDSSGYTF. The CDR3 DNA follows: TGCGCCAGCAGCCAAGTCTCGACAGGGGATTCTTCTGGCTACACCTTC.

The gene calls are TRBV15 and TRBJ1-1; D unresolved. V was clipped by 0 bases and J by 8 bases, with 16 bases between them. From germline, CDR1 is LNHNV and CDR2 YYDKDF (reference sequence). CDR3 length: 15 residues. CDR3 protein: CATSRERSAALEAFF. In nucleotides, the CDR3 is TGTGCCACCAGCAGAGAGAGAAGCGCGGCCTTAGAAGCTTTCTTT.

The chain has TRBV9 and TRBJ1-2; possibly TRBD1 for D (6 bases). Germline CDR1 and CDR2: SGDLS and YYNGEE. Trimming left V 3 bases short and J 6 bases short, with 18 bases between. The CDR3 length is 15 residues. CDR3 region: CASSASAGDGHGYTF. CDR3 nucleotides: TGTGCCAGCAGCGCATCCGCAGGGGATGGGCATGGCTACACCTTC.

The chain uses TRBV29-1 and TRBJ1-1; 7 nucleotides align to TRBD1. Germline V CDR1 and CDR2: SQVTM, ANQGSEA. This CDR3 region has 13 residues. The V and J ends lost 2 bases and 10 bases, in that order; junction bases with no gene match: 10. CDR3 in amino acids: CSVEPRLGQLAFF. In DNA form, the CDR3 reads TGCAGCGTTGAACCTCGATTGGGACAGTTAGCTTTCTTT.

The chain couples TRBV6-1 to TRBJ1-6; weak D call: TRBD1 (6 bases). CDR1 is MNHNS and CDR2 is SASEGT in the germline V gene. Trimming removed 4 bases at V and 9 bases at J, with 19 bases between. CDR3 size: 16 residues. The CDR3 spells CASSGAPQGSGSPLHF. The CDR3 DNA reads as TGTGCCAGCAGTGGAGCCCCACAGGGATCGGGTTCACCCCTCCACTTT.

The chain recombines TRBV25-1 with TRBJ2-7; the match to TRBD2 covers 12 bases. Germline V CDR1 and CDR2: MGHDK, SYGVNS. Losses at the gene ends were 2 bases for V and 4 bases for J; bases not matched to a gene: 9. The CDR3 is made up of 17 amino acids. In nucleotides, the CDR3 is TGTGCCAGCAGTGAAAAGGTCGCGACTAGCGGGAGATACGAGCAGTACTTC. Its translation: CASSEKVATSGRYEQYF.

The chain carries TRBV2 and TRBJ2-3, with 9 bases identical to TRBD1. This CDR3 is built from 14 residues. Unmatched junction bases numbered 6, after V lost 6 bases and J lost 5 bases. Germline V gene sequence: CDR1 SNHLY, CDR2 FYNNEI. CDR3 residues: CASSNRGLEDTQYF. For the CDR3, the DNA is TGTGCCAGCAGCAACAGGGGGCTCGAAGATACGCAGTATTTT.

This clone has a handful of counts. Within the sample, other DNA sequences also encode this same CDR3. The chain has TRBV5-1 and TRBJ2-5; D gene uncertain. The CDR3 has 12 amino acids. Trimming shortened V by 3 bases and J by 0 bases, and 3 bases separated the two germline ends. CDR1 and CDR2 from the germline V gene are SGHRS and YFSETQ. CDR3 region: CASSSNQETQYF. DNA for the CDR3: TGCGCCAGCAGCTCAAACCAAGAGACCCAGTACTTC.

The V call is TRBV28, the J call TRBJ2-1, with TRBD2 matching 14 bases. The germline gives CDR1 MDHEN, CDR2 SYDVKM. The CDR3 sequence is 16 residues long. V lost 6 bases to trimming and J lost 10 bases; unmatched junction nucleotides: 11. The CDR3 coding sequence is TGTGCCAGCAGGACGCCGGGACTAGCGGGAGTACGCGAGCAGTTCTTC. It yields the protein CASRTPGLAGVREQFF.

V and J are TRBV5-6 and TRBJ2-7, with 8 bases aligning to TRBD2. Germline CDR1 SGHDT, CDR2 YYEEEE. This CDR3 spans 16 amino acids. Unmatched junction bases numbered 8, after V lost 0 bases and J lost 3 bases. Written as DNA, the CDR3 is TGTGCCAGCAGCTTGGATGGGGTAGCGGGGAACTACGAGCAGTACTTC. Its translation is CASSLDGVAGNYEQYF. The full variable domain, rest sourced from reference TRBV5-6 and TRBJ2-7, is DAGVTQSPTHLIKTRGQQVTLRCSPKSGHDTVSWYQQALGQGPQFIFQYYEEEERQRGNFPDRFSGHQFPNYSSELNVNALLLGDSALYLCASSLDGVAGNYEQYFGPGTRLTVT.

The chain is built from TRBV19 and TRBJ1-1; TRBD1 might be the D (6 bases). With 6 bases removed from V and 1 base from J, the gap between germline ends came to 9 bases. This CDR3 comprises 13 residues. Germline V CDR1 and CDR2: LNHDA, SQIVND (reference sequence). The CDR3 is CASRRTANTEAFF. As DNA, the CDR3 is TGTGCCAGTAGACGGACAGCGAACACTGAAGCTTTCTTT.

The CDR3 region has the DNA TGTGCCAGTGCGATGGCTTTCTTT. It specifies CASAMAFF. The J gene is TRBJ1-1, the V gene TRBV6-4; D remains ambiguous. CDR3 length equals 8 residues. Trimming removed 9 bases from V and 11 bases from J, with 7 bases in between. Germline CDR1 is MRHNA and CDR2 is SNTAGT.

This rearrangement joins TRBV4-1 to TRBJ2-5, with D possibly being TRBD1 (6 bases). Germline values: CDR1 MGHRA, CDR2 YSYEKL. Trimming pared 4 bases from V and 2 bases from J, leaving 14 bases between. This CDR3 is built from 15 residues. The CDR3 DNA sequence: TGCGCCAGCAGCCGGGAAGACAGGCCTCAAGAGACCCAGTACTTC. Amino acid sequence: CASSREDRPQETQYF.

As for this clone: Distinct nucleotide sequences in the sample also encode this CDR3. This rearrangement joins TRBV3-1 (or the pseudogene TRBV3-2) to TRBJ1-3; 7 bases are shared with TRBD1. The CDR3 is 14 amino acids. The germline gives CDR1 LGHDT, CDR2 YNNKEL (reference sequence). Unmatched junction bases numbered 0, after V lost 4 bases and J lost 0 bases. Here the CDR3 reads CASSRDSSGNTIYF. CDR3 DNA sequence: TGTGCCAGCAGCCGGGACAGCTCTGGAAACACCATATATTTT.

Note on this clone: The sample carries other DNA sequences with the same CDR3. This rearrangement joins TRBV11-2 to TRBJ2-5; D not resolved. Germline V CDR1 and CDR2: SGHAT, FQNNGV. CDR3 length: 11 residues. Trimming left V 5 bases short and J 5 bases short, with 6 bases between. The CDR3 sequence: CASSPGETQYF. The CDR3 nucleotides are TGTGCCAGCAGCCCCGGGGAGACCCAGTACTTC.

This clone was observed a handful of times. The chain combines TRBV7-9 with TRBJ1-2; unclear D gene. Deletions cut 4 bases from V and 2 bases from J, with 8 bases between. This CDR3 is built from 13 residues. Germline V lookup: CDR1 SEHNR, CDR2 FQNEAQ (reference sequence). In nucleotides, the CDR3 is TGTGCCAGCAGCTACGACAAGAACTATGGCTACACCTTC. Its protein is CASSYDKNYGYTF.

About this clone: Different DNA sequences within this sample yield the same CDR3. The J gene is TRBJ1-2, the V gene TRBV28; D unclear. V was pared by 3 bases and J by 5 bases, with 10 bases between. From germline, CDR1 is MDHEN and CDR2 SYDVKM. The CDR3 covers 13 residues. The CDR3 region is CASSFGSGYGYTF. CDR3 DNA sequence: TGTGCCAGCAGTTTCGGGAGTGGTTATGGCTACACCTTC.